One and the same sample provided the 29 T cell receptor beta chains below, sequenced in a study of cytomegalovirus exposure and HLA in healthy donors. The PCR was carried out with 60 Vbeta primers and 13 Jbeta primers. Profiled with immunoSEQ multiplex PCR; TCRdb holds only in-frame clones, not every one. The data show about 110,000 clones, under 85% seen once. The material sequenced was PBMCs. Source of these receptors: a man aged 30 to 39 in good health and CMV-seropositive.

This clone was seen only once. V gene TRBV25-1 combines with J gene TRBJ2-1, with a possible D match to TRBD1 (6 bases). V was pared by 6 bases and J by 6 bases, with 12 bases between. CDR3 length: 13 amino acids. The germline gives CDR1 MGHDK, CDR2 SYGVNS. CDR3 nucleotides: TGTGCCAGCAGCCCTCCAGGGGCCAATGAGCAGTTCTTC. Residues: CASSPPGANEQFF.

The rearrangement links TRBV7-8 to TRBJ2-7, with D uncertain. Germline V gene sequence: CDR1 SGHVS, CDR2 FQNEAQ. This CDR3 is built from 13 residues. Trimming pared 5 bases from V and 3 bases from J, leaving 11 bases between. The CDR3 region is CASSPERDYEQYF. The DNA for the CDR3 is TGTGCCAGCAGCCCCGAGAGAGACTACGAGCAGTACTTC.

The CDR3 loop is CASSAIGGTYTGELFF. Here the CDR3 DNA reads TGTGCCAGCAGTGCAATAGGTGGGACTTACACCGGGGAGCTGTTTTTT. This sequence joins TRBV6-1 and TRBJ2-2; possible D gene TRBD2, 6 bases. V was trimmed by 4 bases and J by 3 bases, leaving 15 bases between them. Germline CDR1 reads MNHNS; CDR2 reads SASEGT. The CDR3 sequence is 16 residues long.

The chain uses TRBV13 and TRBJ2-7, with 8 nucleotides matching TRBD2. V was pared by 5 bases and J by 4 bases, with 10 bases of the junction left unmatched. CDR3 length: 15 amino acids. Germline V gene sequence: CDR1 PRHDT, CDR2 FYEKMQ (reference sequence). CDR3 bases: TGTGCCAGCAGCGACCAGACTAGCGATCGATACGAGCAGTACTTC. Residues: CASSDQTSDRYEQYF.

The chain employs TRBV7-9 and TRBJ2-3, with D possibly matching TRBD1 (5 bases). In germline, CDR1 is SEHNR, CDR2 FQNEAQ (reference sequence). V was trimmed by 2 bases and J by 8 bases, leaving 17 bases between them. This CDR3 is built from 15 residues. The chain's CDR3 is CASSLSSGWVVTQYF. CDR3 sequence (DNA): TGTGCCAGCAGCTTATCGTCAGGGTGGGTGGTTACGCAGTATTTT.

This chain links TRBV7-6 with TRBJ2-2; 13 bases align to TRBD2. J lost 6 bases, V lost 1 base, and 5 bases had no gene match. CDR3 length: 17 residues. In germline, CDR1 is SGHVS, CDR2 FNYEAQ. The CDR3 sequence: CASSLGPGLAGSGELFF. CDR3 DNA: TGTGCCAGCAGCTTAGGACCGGGACTAGCGGGGTCCGGGGAGCTGTTTTTT. The entire variable domain, with the rest obtained from reference TRBV7-6 and TRBJ2-2, is as follows: GAGVSQSPRYKVTKRGQDVALRCDPISGHVSLYWYRQALGQGPEFLTYFNYEAQQDKSGLPNDRFSAERPEGSISTLTIQRTEQRDSAMYRCASSLGPGLAGSGELFFGEGSRLTVL.

This chain joins TRBV6-1 and TRBJ2-7; D might be TRBD1 (6 bases). Germline V gene sequence: CDR1 MNHNS, CDR2 SASEGT. V gave up 6 bases and J gave up 2 bases, with 14 bases separating them. This CDR3 has 14 residues. The CDR3 nucleotides are TGTGCCAGCAGCGGGACACCGTCTACCTACGAGCAGTACTTC. Its protein product is CASSGTPSTYEQYF.

The rearrangement links TRBV5-4 to TRBJ1-2; TRBD1 might be the D (6 bases). This CDR3 region has 14 residues. Trimming shortened V by 0 bases and J by 7 bases, and 13 bases separated the two germline ends. Looked up from germline, CDR1 is SGHNT and CDR2 is YYREEE (reference sequence). The CDR3 DNA sequence: TGTGCCAGCAGCTTGGTGGGCAGGGGAAGTGGCTACACCTTC. It yields the protein CASSLVGRGSGYTF.

This sequence joins TRBV9 and TRBJ2-2; 12 bases align to TRBD2. The junction had 5 bases not matched to a gene; V was cut back by 3 bases and J by 5 bases. Germline V gives CDR1 SGDLS, CDR2 YYNGEE. This CDR3 contains 16 residues. CDR3 region: CASSGRLAGATGELFF. CDR3 coding DNA: TGTGCCAGCAGCGGACGACTAGCGGGGGCTACCGGGGAGCTGTTTTTT.

This clone was detected only once. V is TRBV10-1 and J is TRBJ1-2, with D tentatively TRBD1 (5 bases). Trimming removed 2 bases at V and 4 bases at J, with 8 bases between. Germline lookup yields CDR1 WNHNN and CDR2 SYGVQD (reference sequence). This CDR3 spans 13 amino acids. CDR3 sequence reads: CASSEGRGYGYTF. DNA for the CDR3: TGCGCCAGCAGTGAGGGAAGGGGCTATGGCTACACCTTC.

This clone showed up just once. The J gene is TRBJ1-5, the V gene TRBV21-1; the table gives TRBD1 as D, unverified against the DNA. TRBV21-1 is a known pseudogene. This CDR3 region has 22 residues. CDR3 amino acids: CASSKPGQGAKGGGYSNQPQHF. In nucleotides, the CDR3 is TGTGCCAGCAGCAAACCGGGACAGGGGGCTAAAGGGGGGGGATATAGCAATCAGCCCCAGCATTTT.

The rearrangement joins TRBV5-4 to TRBJ2-3, with 9 bases lining up with TRBD1. Trimming at V came to 4 bases and at J to 6 bases, leaving 9 bases not matched to a gene. Germline assignment: CDR1 SGHNT and CDR2 YYREEE (reference sequence). The CDR3 totals 15 residues. This chain's CDR3 is CASSTTTGGADTQYF. In DNA, the CDR3 is TGTGCCAGCAGCACGACGACAGGGGGAGCGGATACGCAGTATTTT.

In this sample, this clone turned up once. The chain links TRBV5-3 to TRBJ2-3, with TRBD2 identical over 10 bases. TRBV5-3 is filed as an ORF, its function uncertain. The CDR3 has 20 amino acids. Trimming took 4 bases from V and 0 from J; bases not matched to a gene: 17. CDR3 residues: CARSRFGGLARQTSTDTQYF. CDR3 sequence (DNA): TGTGCCAGAAGCCGATTCGGGGGACTAGCGAGGCAGACTAGCACAGATACGCAGTATTTT.

The chain is built from TRBV7-8 and TRBJ2-3; D ambiguous. The CDR3 runs 14 residues. From germline, CDR1 is SGHVS and CDR2 FQNEAQ. V was cut by 3 bases and J by 2 bases, with 9 bases left in between. In DNA form, the CDR3 reads TGTGCCAGCAGCTTTGGTAGCATCACAGATACGCAGTATTTT. It is translated as CASSFGSITDTQYF.

DNA of the CDR3: TGTGCCAGCTTCAGGACAGGGTCGAATTCACCCCTCCACTTT. Encoded protein: CASFRTGSNSPLHF. This chain links TRBV28 with TRBJ1-6; 8 bases are a match to TRBD1. Per the germline V gene, CDR1 is MDHEN and CDR2 is SYDVKM. This CDR3 has 14 residues. V shed 8 bases, J shed 7 bases, and the junction held 7 bases outside the gene matches.

The count of this clone is one. The chain has TRBV6-1 and TRBJ2-5; 7 bases align to TRBD1. The better agreement between TRBJ2-7 and the DNA end casts doubt on the J call. Germline values: CDR1 MNHNS, CDR2 SASEGT. There are 17 residues in the CDR3. This CDR3 reads CASSERQGDAGAYEQYF. CDR3 nucleotide sequence: TGTGCCAGCAGTGAAAGGCAGGGGGATGCAGGGGCCTACGAGCAGTACTTC.

V usage is TRBV6-5 and J usage is TRBJ1-2, with 11 bases fitting TRBD1. Germline assignment: CDR1 MNHEY and CDR2 SVGAGI. The V and J ends lost 5 bases and 7 bases, in that order; junction bases with no gene match: 9. This CDR3 has 15 amino acids. CDR3 DNA sequence: TGTGCCAGCAGTCCCCATGGACAGGGGGCGTCTGGCTACACCTTC. Its protein is CASSPHGQGASGYTF.

This chain joins TRBV5-6 and TRBJ1-2, with a possible D match to TRBD1 (5 bases). The germline CDR1 and CDR2 sequences are SGHDT and YYEEEE. V gave up 4 bases and J gave up 6 bases, with 16 bases separating them. The CDR3 totals 14 residues. Here the CDR3 DNA reads TGTGCCAGCAGCGGCCGTCGACAGAGCCATGGCTACACCTTC. It specifies CASSGRRQSHGYTF.

The chain has TRBV6-5 and TRBJ2-5, with D possibly being TRBD1 (6 bases). This CDR3 region has 14 residues. V was clipped by 4 bases and J by 5 bases, with 14 bases between them. The V gene's germline CDR1 is MNHEY and CDR2 SVGAGI. The CDR3 here is CASSSQGGWETQYF. CDR3 coding DNA: TGTGCCAGCAGTTCACAGGGCGGGTGGGAGACCCAGTACTTC.

The chain carries TRBV10-3 and TRBJ2-6; 8 bases fit TRBD1. This CDR3 is built from 14 residues. Germline V gene lookup returns CDR1 ENHRY and CDR2 SYGVKD. J lost 2 bases, V lost 8 bases, and 2 bases had no gene match. The CDR3: CAIGQGTGANVLTF. The DNA of the CDR3 is TGTGCCATCGGACAGGGAACTGGGGCCAACGTCCTGACTTTC.

The chain joins TRBV6-4 to TRBJ2-1; 11 positions agree with TRBD2. V gave up 5 bases and J gave up 8 bases; unmatched junction bases: 8. This CDR3 is 15 amino acids long. From germline, CDR1 is MRHNA and CDR2 SNTAGT. Here the CDR3 reads CASSPIAGGQDEQFF. CDR3 nucleotides: TGTGCCAGCAGTCCTATAGCGGGGGGGCAGGATGAGCAGTTCTTC.

The rearrangement joins TRBV4-1 to TRBJ2-1; maybe TRBD2 (5 bases). Germline loops: CDR1 MGHRA, CDR2 YSYEKL. With 3 bases removed from V and 8 bases from J, the gap between germline ends came to 17 bases. The CDR3 is made up of 15 amino acids. CDR3 DNA sequence: TGCGCCAGCAGCCACCGTCCAGGCCTCGGGGATGAGCAGTTCTTC. Protein: CASSHRPGLGDEQFF.

This chain joins TRBV5-1 and TRBJ2-4; the match to TRBD2 covers 13 bases. The CDR3 is made up of 18 amino acids. The trim removed 4 bases at V and 5 bases at J, leaving 12 bases unmatched. Germline assignment: CDR1 SGHRS and CDR2 YFSETQ. CDR3 in DNA: TGCGCCAGCAGCCCAGCCCCCCGGACTAGCGGGGGTGAAAACATTCAGTACTTC. Translation gives CASSPAPRTSGGENIQYF.

V gene TRBV4-1 combines with J gene TRBJ1-5, with 10 bases that match TRBD1. This CDR3 has 15 amino acids. Germline V gene sequence: CDR1 MGHRA, CDR2 YSYEKL. V trimming: 0 bases; J trimming: 7 bases; junction bases outside the gene matches: 3. The CDR3 bases are TGCGCCAGCAGCCAAGATGGACAGGGGGAGCAGCCCCAGCATTTT. This translates into CASSQDGQGEQPQHF.

The CDR3 sequence is CATSFRDRDGIRYEQYF. The DNA for the CDR3 is TGTGCCACCTCATTCCGGGACAGGGACGGTATCCGCTACGAGCAGTACTTC. The chain uses TRBV27 and TRBJ2-7, with 9 bases fitting TRBD1. The V segment lost 10 bases and the J segment 3 bases; nucleotides outside the gene matches: 19. The CDR3 is 17 residues long. Germline CDR1 is MNHEY and CDR2 is SMNVEV (reference sequence).

V and J are TRBV7-8 and TRBJ2-3; D gene unclear. Germline assignment: CDR1 SGHVS and CDR2 FQNEAQ. The germline V and J ends were trimmed by 6 bases and 2 bases, with 9 bases remaining between them. The CDR3 length is 13 residues. The CDR3 protein is CASSRLLTDTQYF. In DNA, the CDR3 is TGTGCCAGCAGTAGACTCCTCACAGATACGCAGTATTTT. The entire variable domain, with the rest obtained from reference TRBV7-8 and TRBJ2-3, is as follows: GAGVSQSPRYKVAKRGQDVALRCDPISGHVSLFWYQQALGQGPEFLTYFQNEAQLDKSGLPSDRFFAERPEGSVSTLKIQRTQQEDSAVYLCASSRLLTDTQYFGPGTRLTVL.

V and J are TRBV19 and TRBJ2-5; no reliable D call. The germline gives CDR1 LNHDA, CDR2 SQIVND (reference sequence). The CDR3 sequence is 12 residues long. V lost 5 bases, J lost 1 base, and 5 bases lay in between. The CDR3 bases are TGTGCCAGTAGTCATCCCCAAGAGACCCAGTACTTC. Its protein product is CASSHPQETQYF.

The V call is TRBV20-1, the J call TRBJ2-1; TRBD1 aligns across 7 bases. CDR1 and CDR2 (germline): DFQATT, SNEGSKA (reference sequence). The CDR3 is 11 amino acids. V lost 3 bases to trimming and J lost 10 bases; unmatched junction nucleotides: 3. The CDR3 loop is CSASTGVEQFF. CDR3 DNA: TGCAGTGCTAGTACAGGGGTCGAGCAGTTCTTC.

The J gene is TRBJ2-2, the V gene TRBV28, with TRBD2 as a possible D gene (6 bases). The CDR3 covers 13 residues. CDR1 is MDHEN and CDR2 is SYDVKM in the germline V gene. V gave up 7 bases and J gave up 7 bases, with 13 bases separating them. CDR3 in DNA: TGTGCCAGCAAGAGCGGGTTGGTCGGGGAGCTGTTTTTT. This translates into CASKSGLVGELFF. Full variable domain (remainder filled in from reference TRBV28 and TRBJ2-2): DVKVTQSSRYLVKRTGEKVFLECVQDMDHENMFWYRQDPGLGLRLIYFSYDVKMKEKGDIPEGYSVSREKKERFSLILESASTNQTSMYLCASKSGLVGELFFGEGSRLTVL.